This TCR beta chain was documented in a study of T cell responses to AZD1222 COVID-19 vaccine. The table came from immunoSEQ multiplex PCR; TCRdb's copy has only in-frame clones and leaves some out. The top ten hold 7.9% of the sample, which has some 140,000 clones, 75% to 85% seen once. The V end lost 11 bases, the J end lost 5 bases, and 18 bases lay between the germline ends. Germline CDR1 reads MNHEY; CDR2 reads SVGAGI. This CDR3 has 13 residues. The origin of this receptor is an adult who received the MenACWY meningococcal vaccine as a control. The V call is TRBV6-5, the J call TRBJ1-1, with D perhaps matching TRBD1 (5 bases). Here the sequenced sample was peripheral blood, taken 28 days after the second dose of the MenACWY control vaccine. The CDR3 sequence: CASGSRVETEAFF. CDR3 nucleotides: TGTGCCTCGGGGAGCAGGGTCGAGACTGAAGCTTTCTTT.